This T cell receptor (beta chain) was found in a study of cytomegalovirus exposure and HLA in healthy donors. With 60 Vbeta and 13 Jbeta primers, the PCR was carried out. This table comes from immunoSEQ multiplex PCR, and its TCRdb copy is limited to in-frame clones, with some not included. Here the sample spans about 180,000 clones, roughly 84% being singletons. This clone turned up a few times. After removal of 4 bases from V and 3 bases from J, the junction contained 4 bases not matched to a gene. CDR3 size: 15 residues. The V gene's germline CDR1 is SNHLY and CDR2 FYNNEI. The sequencing sample was made of PBMCs. This chain uses TRBV2 with TRBJ1-5; 9 bases agree with TRBD1. This TCR was sampled from a boy younger than 10 in good health and CMV-seronegative. CDR3 region: CASSADRGINQPQHF. CDR3 DNA: TGTGCCAGCAGTGCGGACAGGGGAATCAATCAGCCCCAGCATTTT.